These T cell receptor beta chains were read from a single sample in a study of blood T cell repertoires in COVID-19. Sequencing used immunoSEQ multiplex PCR; TCRdb keeps in-frame clones, though not all of them. The data contain tens of thousands of clones, approximately 80% of them singletons. Sequencing input: peripheral blood. The receptors originated from a man aged 60 to 75 with acute or convalescent COVID-19. Each CDR3 is given with its conserved first and last residue. D genes are given only for firm matches. Clone sizes are given selectively: once, few, many, or a class where the clone is expanded.

v_gene: TRBV28
j_gene: TRBJ1-1
d_gene: TRBD1
abundance: NA
CDR3nt: TGTGCCAGCAGTCCGGACAGGGGGTTTCGGACTGAAGCTTTCTTT
CDR3aa: CASSPDRGFRTEAFF

v_gene: TRBV6-5
j_gene: TRBJ1-2
d_gene: NA
abundance: NA
CDR3nt: TGTGCCAGCAGAGCCACAGGGAGATATGGCTACACCTTC
CDR3aa: CASRATGRYGYTF

v_gene: TRBV7-2
j_gene: TRBJ2-3
d_gene: NA
abundance: few
CDR3nt: TGTGCCAGCAGCGCGGGACAGACGGATACGCAGTATTTT
CDR3aa: CASSAGQTDTQYF

v_gene: TRBV7-3
j_gene: TRBJ2-1
d_gene: NA
abundance: NA
CDR3nt: TGTGCCAGCAGCTTTCAGGGATCAGTCAATGAGCAGTTCTTC
CDR3aa: CASSFQGSVNEQFF

v_gene: TRBV7-9
j_gene: TRBJ1-4
d_gene: NA
abundance: NA
CDR3nt: TGTGCCAGCAGCTACAGACAGGCAGGTCGGGTTAATGAAAAACTGTTTTTT
CDR3aa: CASSYRQAGRVNEKLFF

v_gene: TRBV18
j_gene: TRBJ2-1
d_gene: NA
abundance: NA
CDR3nt: TGTGCCAGCTCACCAGGGCAGCTAATGTACAATGAGCAGTTCTTC
CDR3aa: CASSPGQLMYNEQFF

v_gene: TRBV18
j_gene: TRBJ1-1
d_gene: TRBD1
abundance: few
CDR3nt: TGTGCCAGCTCACTAGGGACAGGGTGGTACACTGAAGCTTTCTTT
CDR3aa: CASSLGTGWYTEAFF

v_gene: TRBV6-4
j_gene: TRBJ1-6
d_gene: NA
abundance: NA
CDR3nt: TGTGCCAGCCTTAGGGGTAGGTTAACACCCCTCCACTTT
CDR3aa: CASLRGRLTPLHF

v_gene: TRBV6-2/TRBV6-3
j_gene: TRBJ1-1
d_gene: NA
abundance: NA
CDR3nt: TGTGCCAGCAGCCACCTCAGGGCAGTCGTGGGCACTGAAGCTTTCTTT
CDR3aa: CASSHLRAVVGTEAFF

v_gene: TRBV3-1/TRBV3-2
j_gene: TRBJ1-3
d_gene: TRBD1
abundance: NA
CDR3nt: TGTGCCAGCAGCCTACCTTTAACCGGGACAGCAAAAGGAAACACCATATATTTT
CDR3aa: CASSLPLTGTAKGNTIYF

v_gene: TRBV11-3
j_gene: TRBJ1-5
d_gene: NA
abundance: NA
CDR3nt: TGTGCCAGCAGCCCACACAGGGTAATCTACTTCAATCAGCCCCAGCATTTT
CDR3aa: CASSPHRVIYFNQPQHF

v_gene: TRBV28
j_gene: TRBJ1-3
d_gene: TRBD1
abundance: NA
CDR3nt: TGTGCCAGCAGTTTATTCGGGACAGGTTCTGGAAACACCATATATTTT
CDR3aa: CASSLFGTGSGNTIYF

v_gene: TRBV12-5
j_gene: TRBJ2-5
d_gene: TRBD2
abundance: NA
CDR3nt: TGTGCTAGTGGTTTGGTCCTAGCGGGGCAAGAGACCCAGTACTTC
CDR3aa: CASGLVLAGQETQYF

v_gene: TRBV6-1
j_gene: TRBJ1-1
d_gene: NA
abundance: NA
CDR3nt: TGTGCCAGCAGTGATAGGGGTTATTCAGAAGCTTTCTTT
CDR3aa: CASSDRGYSEAFF

v_gene: TRBV5-5
j_gene: TRBJ1-5
d_gene: NA
abundance: once
CDR3nt: TGTGCCAGCAGCTTTGGCCCTAGCAGCCGCAATCAGCCCCAGCATTTT
CDR3aa: CASSFGPSSRNQPQHF

v_gene: TRBV27
j_gene: TRBJ1-1
d_gene: NA
abundance: NA
CDR3nt: TGTGCCAGCAGCTCCGGATGGGGCAACACTGAAGCTTTCTTT
CDR3aa: CASSSGWGNTEAFF

v_gene: TRBV5-6
j_gene: TRBJ2-5
d_gene: TRBD1
abundance: few
CDR3nt: TGTGCCAGCAGCCAGACAGGGCCAGAGACCCAGTACTTC
CDR3aa: CASSQTGPETQYF

v_gene: TRBV19
j_gene: TRBJ1-2
d_gene: TRBD1
abundance: NA
CDR3nt: TGTGCCAGTAGTAGGGGGGCGACAGGGGTCCACGGCTACACCTTC
CDR3aa: CASSRGATGVHGYTF

v_gene: TRBV7-9
j_gene: TRBJ1-6
d_gene: TRBD1
abundance: NA
CDR3nt: TGTGCCAGCAGCGGGACAGACGCCATCTCCTATAATTCACCCCTCCACTTT
CDR3aa: CASSGTDAISYNSPLHF

v_gene: TRBV28
j_gene: TRBJ2-7
d_gene: NA
abundance: NA
CDR3nt: TGTGCCAGCAGTCCGCACGAGGGCCTGTTATCATACGAGCAGTACTTC
CDR3aa: CASSPHEGLLSYEQYF

v_gene: TRBV25-1
j_gene: TRBJ1-5
d_gene: TRBD1
abundance: NA
CDR3nt: TGTGCCAGCAGTGAATACGGGGACAGAGGTCAGCCCCAGCATTTT
CDR3aa: CASSEYGDRGQPQHF

v_gene: TRBV6-4
j_gene: TRBJ1-2
d_gene: NA
abundance: once
CDR3nt: TGTGCCAGCAGTGCGGGGATTAACTATGGCTACACCTTC
CDR3aa: CASSAGINYGYTF

v_gene: TRBV28
j_gene: TRBJ2-2
d_gene: NA
abundance: NA
CDR3nt: TGTGCCAGCAGTTTAACAGGCAAGGGAACCGGGGAGCTGTTTTTT
CDR3aa: CASSLTGKGTGELFF

v_gene: TRBV9
j_gene: TRBJ2-2
d_gene: NA
abundance: NA
CDR3nt: TGTGCCAGCAGCCTCTTCACCGGGGAGCTGTTTTTT
CDR3aa: CASSLFTGELFF

v_gene: TRBV9
j_gene: TRBJ2-2
d_gene: NA
abundance: NA
CDR3nt: TGTGCCAGCAGCGTACTGCCACAGGGGGGGGCCGGGGAGCTGTTTTTT
CDR3aa: CASSVLPQGGAGELFF

v_gene: TRBV3-1/TRBV3-2
j_gene: TRBJ1-2
d_gene: TRBD1
abundance: once
CDR3nt: TGTGCCAGCAGCTCCCGGGACAGCTATGGCTACACCTTC
CDR3aa: CASSSRDSYGYTF

v_gene: TRBV19
j_gene: TRBJ2-3
d_gene: TRBD2
abundance: NA
CDR3nt: TGTGCCAGTAACATAGCGGGGGAGAGGACAGATACGCAGTATTTT
CDR3aa: CASNIAGERTDTQYF

v_gene: TRBV28
j_gene: TRBJ2-2
d_gene: TRBD2
abundance: NA
CDR3nt: TGTGCCAGCAGGCCTAGCGGGTACACCGGGGAGCTGTTTTTT
CDR3aa: CASRPSGYTGELFF

v_gene: TRBV7-9
j_gene: TRBJ1-6
d_gene: NA
abundance: NA
CDR3nt: TGTGCCAGCAGCTTACCGATGGGCCTAGGGGGATCCGGGTCCCTCCACTTT
CDR3aa: CASSLPMGLGGSGSLHF

v_gene: TRBV28
j_gene: TRBJ2-2
d_gene: NA
abundance: NA
CDR3nt: TGTGCCAGCGCCTTACTGCTGAACACCGGGGAGCTGTTTTTT
CDR3aa: CASALLLNTGELFF

v_gene: TRBV2
j_gene: TRBJ1-2
d_gene: NA
abundance: NA
CDR3nt: TGTGCCAGCACCCGAAACGGGGTGGGGAAAGGCTATGGCTACACCTTC
CDR3aa: CASTRNGVGKGYGYTF

v_gene: TRBV5-8
j_gene: TRBJ2-1
d_gene: NA
abundance: NA
CDR3nt: TGTGCCAGCAGCTTGGCCGTTTTCAATGAGCAGTTCTTC
CDR3aa: CASSLAVFNEQFF

v_gene: TRBV7-2
j_gene: TRBJ2-4
d_gene: NA
abundance: NA
CDR3nt: TGTGCCAGCAGCTTTACTCGAGCAGGGTACATTCAGTACTTC
CDR3aa: CASSFTRAGYIQYF

v_gene: TRBV3-1/TRBV3-2
j_gene: TRBJ2-3
d_gene: NA
abundance: NA
CDR3nt: TGTGCCAGCAGCCAAGGGCTAGGGGCAGATACGCAGTATTTT
CDR3aa: CASSQGLGADTQYF

v_gene: TRBV28
j_gene: TRBJ1-2
d_gene: TRBD1
abundance: NA
CDR3nt: TGTGCCAGCAGGAATCCAGACAGGGGGTCAGGTGGCTACACCTTC
CDR3aa: CASRNPDRGSGGYTF

v_gene: TRBV4-3
j_gene: TRBJ1-2
d_gene: NA
abundance: NA
CDR3nt: TGCGCCAGCAGCCAAGATGAAGGGGGTCGGACCGGAGGCTACACCTTC
CDR3aa: CASSQDEGGRTGGYTF

v_gene: TRBV5-4
j_gene: TRBJ2-5
d_gene: TRBD1
abundance: NA
CDR3nt: TGTGCCAGCAGTAACCCCGGGACAGCACAAGAGACCCAGTACTTC
CDR3aa: CASSNPGTAQETQYF

v_gene: TRBV5-1
j_gene: TRBJ1-1
d_gene: TRBD1
abundance: NA
CDR3nt: TGCGCCAGCAGCTCGGGACAGGGAAACACTGAAGCTTTCTTT
CDR3aa: CASSSGQGNTEAFF

v_gene: TRBV5-1
j_gene: TRBJ1-1
d_gene: NA
abundance: NA
CDR3nt: TGCGCCAGCAGCTGGGCCCCGACATACCCGAACACTGAAGCTTTCTTT
CDR3aa: CASSWAPTYPNTEAFF

v_gene: TRBV7-9
j_gene: TRBJ2-1
d_gene: NA
abundance: few
CDR3nt: TGTGCCAGCAGCTTAATCGGCAATGAGCAGTTCTTC
CDR3aa: CASSLIGNEQFF

v_gene: TRBV7-2
j_gene: TRBJ2-5
d_gene: TRBD2
abundance: NA
CDR3nt: TGTGCCAGCAGCCCCAATAGCGGGGGTGGCCAAGAGACCCAGTACTTC
CDR3aa: CASSPNSGGGQETQYF

v_gene: TRBV9
j_gene: TRBJ2-5
d_gene: TRBD1
abundance: NA
CDR3nt: TGTGCCAGCAGCGACGGACAGGGGGCCTCAGAGACCCAGTACTTC
CDR3aa: CASSDGQGASETQYF

v_gene: TRBV7-2
j_gene: TRBJ1-1
d_gene: TRBD1
abundance: NA
CDR3nt: TGTGCCAGCAGCTCTCCCCCAGGGGGGACAAGCGAAGCTTTCTTT
CDR3aa: CASSSPPGGTSEAFF

v_gene: TRBV18
j_gene: TRBJ2-1
d_gene: TRBD1
abundance: NA
CDR3nt: TGTGCCAGCTCACCCCCGGGACAGGGGTTCAATGAGCAGTTCTTC
CDR3aa: CASSPPGQGFNEQFF

v_gene: TRBV5-6
j_gene: TRBJ1-3
d_gene: NA
abundance: NA
CDR3nt: TGTGCCAGCAGCTTGGTGGGGCGAGGAAACACCATATATTTT
CDR3aa: CASSLVGRGNTIYF